These T cell receptor beta chains were read from a single sample in a study of cytomegalovirus exposure and HLA in healthy donors. Clones were sequenced by immunoSEQ multiplex PCR, and TCRdb holds only the in-frame ones, with some missing. The table lists 150,000 to 200,000 clones, about 77% of them singletons, with 2.5% in the top ten. What was sequenced was PBMCs. Source of these receptors: a woman in her thirties in good health and CMV-seropositive. Both conserved end residues are part of each CDR3. A D gene is named only where the DNA matches it firmly. Where a row states a size, it is once, few, many or the class of an expanded clone; other rows omit it.

abundance,j_gene,d_gene,v_gene,CDR3aa,CDR3nt
-,TRBJ1-2,-,TRBV12-5,CASGLGSTSLYTF,TGTGCTAGTGGTTTGGGGTCCACTTCGCTATACACCTTC
-,TRBJ2-7,TRBD1,TRBV11-2,CASSLGTGTYEQYF,TGTGCCAGCAGCCTCGGGACAGGGACCTACGAGCAGTACTTC
-,TRBJ1-2,-,TRBV10-3,CAISPGANYGYTF,TGTGCCATCAGTCCGGGTGCTAACTATGGCTACACCTTC
few,TRBJ2-2,TRBD1,TRBV10-1,CASSDHGTGDTGELFF,TGCGCCAGCAGTGACCACGGGACAGGGGACACCGGGGAGCTGTTTTTT
-,TRBJ1-1,TRBD1,TRBV18,CASSPRGTENTEAFF,TGTGCCAGCTCACCAAGAGGGACAGAGAACACTGAAGCTTTCTTT
-,TRBJ2-1,TRBD1,TRBV7-9,CASSPGDRVVDEQFF,TGTGCCAGCAGCCCCGGGGACAGGGTGGTCGATGAGCAGTTCTTC
-,TRBJ2-7,-,TRBV4-1,CASSQEARFSYEQYF,TGCGCCAGCAGCCAAGAGGCTAGATTCTCCTACGAGCAGTACTTC
-,TRBJ2-5,-,TRBV6-5,CASSWTDGTQYF,TGTGCCAGCAGTTGGACAGACGGGACCCAGTACTTC
-,TRBJ1-5,-,TRBV6-6,CASSYGVLSEPQHF,TGTGCCAGCAGTTACGGAGTACTTTCCGAGCCCCAGCATTTT
-,TRBJ2-3,TRBD2,TRBV28,CASSLGSGAADTQYF,TGTGCCAGCAGTTTAGGTAGCGGGGCGGCAGATACGCAGTATTTT
-,TRBJ2-3,TRBD1,TRBV11-2,CASSLGAGTGITDTQYF,TGTGCCAGCAGCTTAGGGGCGGGGACAGGCATCACAGATACGCAGTATTTT
-,TRBJ2-5,TRBD2,TRBV2,CASSEGVWASGGQETQYF,TGTGCCAGCAGTGAAGGAGTGTGGGCTAGCGGGGGACAAGAGACCCAGTACTTC
-,TRBJ2-7,-,TRBV9,CASSKGGGPLEQYF,TGTGCCAGCAGCAAGGGGGGGGGACCCCTCGAGCAGTACTTC
once,TRBJ2-2,-,TRBV9,CASSVGGKGTGELFF,TGTGCCAGCAGCGTAGGAGGGAAGGGCACCGGGGAGCTGTTTTTT
-,TRBJ1-4,-,TRBV7-2,CASSRDNNEKLFF,TGTGCCAGCAGCAGGGACAATAATGAAAAACTGTTTTTT
-,TRBJ2-7,-,TRBV2,CASSVTGWEQYF,TGTGCCAGCTCTGTTACAGGGTGGGAGCAGTACTTC
-,TRBJ2-5,-,TRBV7-9,CASSFRGAETQYF,TGTGCCAGCAGCTTCCGGGGGGCAGAGACCCAGTACTTC
few,TRBJ1-5,-,TRBV9,CASSPWRRPPYSNQPQHF,TGTGCCAGCAGCCCTTGGAGGAGGCCTCCTTATAGCAATCAGCCCCAGCATTTT
-,TRBJ1-4,-,TRBV21-1,CASTLTRWQGRDTNEKLFF,TGTGCCAGCACCCTTACTAGGTGGCAGGGGCGCGATACTAATGAAAAACTGTTTTTT
-,TRBJ1-3,-,TRBV10-3,CAISPGVAGNTIYF,TGTGCCATCAGCCCAGGGGTGGCAGGAAACACCATATATTTT
once,TRBJ2-2,TRBD2,TRBV19,CASSIEPLRGALGELFF,TGTGCCAGTAGTATTGAACCCTTGCGGGGGGCGTTGGGGGAGCTGTTTTTT
-,TRBJ1-2,-,TRBV4-1,CASSHVGMVEYGYTF,TGCGCCAGCAGCCACGTCGGGATGGTCGAGTATGGCTACACCTTC
-,TRBJ2-7,-,TRBV21-1,CASSQAGGCHEQYF,TGTGCCAGCAGCCAAGCGGGGGGGTGCCACGAGCAGTACTTC
-,TRBJ1-1,TRBD1,TRBV7-6,CASSRTGGIGAFF,TGTGCCAGCAGCCGGACAGGGGGGATCGGGGCTTTCTTT
-,TRBJ2-3,-,TRBV14,CASSQGGLGTDTQYF,TGTGCCAGCAGCCAAGGGGGACTCGGCACAGATACGCAGTATTTT
-,TRBJ2-1,-,TRBV19,CASSQAGSSYNEQFF,TGTGCCAGTTCCCAGGCGGGAAGCTCCTACAATGAGCAGTTCTTC
-,TRBJ2-3,-,TRBV7-2,CASSLAMATDTRYF,TGTGCCAGCAGCTTAGCAATGGCCACAGATACGCGGTATTTT
-,TRBJ1-1,-,TRBV10-3,CAITTERGTEAFF,TGTGCCATCACGACAGAAAGGGGAACTGAAGCTTTCTTT
-,TRBJ2-7,-,TRBV7-2,CASSLALRGYEQYF,TGTGCCAGCAGCTTAGCCTTACGGGGTTACGAGCAGTACTTC
-,TRBJ2-2,TRBD1,TRBV7-3,CASSSDRGRSGELFF,TGTGCCAGCAGCTCAGACAGGGGGCGCTCCGGGGAGCTGTTTTTT
-,TRBJ1-1,TRBD1,TRBV6-5,CASRGQGAGNTEAFF,TGTGCCAGCAGGGGACAGGGGGCTGGGAACACTGAAGCTTTCTTT
-,TRBJ1-4,TRBD1,TRBV28,CATLQGAEEKLFF,TGTGCCACCCTTCAGGGGGCTGAGGAAAAACTGTTTTTT
-,TRBJ1-4,TRBD1,TRBV6-6,CASSYQGARDEKLFF,TGTGCCAGCAGTTACCAGGGGGCGCGGGACGAAAAACTGTTTTTT
-,TRBJ2-3,TRBD2,TRBV5-6,CASSPGLAGGPASGTQYF,TGTGCCAGCAGCCCGGGACTAGCGGGGGGTCCCGCCAGCGGAACGCAGTATTTT
-,TRBJ2-7,TRBD2,TRBV7-2,CASSLGGLAYEQYF,TGTGCCAGCAGCCTAGGGGGACTAGCTTACGAGCAGTACTTC
-,TRBJ2-3,-,TRBV6-4,CASSWTSTDTQYF,TGTGCCAGCAGTTGGACTAGCACAGATACGCAGTATTTT
-,TRBJ1-3,TRBD1,TRBV27,CASSLLRPGTGVSGNTIYF,TGTGCCAGCAGTTTACTACGTCCCGGGACAGGAGTATCTGGAAACACCATATATTTT
-,TRBJ2-5,TRBD1,TRBV11-2,CASSRIQGKDETQYF,TGTGCCAGCAGCCGCATACAGGGGAAGGATGAGACCCAGTACTTC
once,TRBJ2-1,TRBD1,TRBV7-9,CASSYTGTGGRNEQFF,TGTGCCAGCAGCTATACCGGGACAGGGGGGAGGAATGAGCAGTTCTTC
-,TRBJ1-4,TRBD1,TRBV18,CASSPGDRAEEKLFF,TGTGCCAGCTCACCAGGGGACAGGGCCGAAGAAAAACTGTTTTTT
-,TRBJ2-7,-,TRBV6-1,CASRLGAAYEQYF,TGTGCCAGCAGGTTGGGGGCGGCCTACGAGCAGTACTTC
-,TRBJ2-1,TRBD1,TRBV19,CASSIRDRRLNEQFF,TGTGCCAGTAGTATCCGGGACAGGAGACTTAATGAGCAGTTCTTC
-,TRBJ2-3,-,TRBV7-2,CASTPRRDTQYF,TGTGCCAGCACCCCCCGGAGGGATACGCAGTATTTT
-,TRBJ2-5,TRBD2,TRBV7-3,CASSWGLAGQETQYF,TGTGCCAGCAGCTGGGGACTAGCGGGTCAAGAGACCCAGTACTTC
-,TRBJ2-7,TRBD1,TRBV9,CASSPRRGGQGNEQYF,TGTGCCAGCAGCCCCCGTAGGGGGGGACAGGGGAACGAGCAGTACTTC
-,TRBJ1-1,-,TRBV7-8,CASSQLRFLGQNTEAFF,TGTGCCAGCAGCCAGCTTAGGTTCCTAGGCCAGAACACTGAAGCTTTCTTT
-,TRBJ2-7,TRBD1,TRBV4-2,CASSQKDRGREQYF,TGTGCCAGCAGCCAAAAGGACAGGGGGCGTGAGCAGTACTTC
-,TRBJ2-2,TRBD2,TRBV7-9,CASSPSRGVANTGELFF,TGTGCCAGCAGCCCCTCACGGGGGGTCGCGAACACCGGGGAGCTGTTTTTT
-,TRBJ2-5,-,TRBV18,CASSPRSEGVQETQYF,TGTGCCAGCTCACCTCGGTCGGAAGGGGTTCAAGAGACCCAGTACTTC
once,TRBJ2-5,-,TRBV6-1,CASKRDLQETQYF,TGTGCCAGCAAACGGGACTTACAAGAGACCCAGTACTTC
-,TRBJ2-7,-,TRBV30,CAWSGGRWEQYF,TGTGCCTGGAGTGGGGGGAGGTGGGAGCAGTACTTC
-,TRBJ2-7,-,TRBV4-1,CASLDTFGEQYF,TGCGCCAGCCTCGACACGTTTGGCGAGCAGTACTTC
-,TRBJ1-5,-,TRBV7-9,CASSQSGGGNQPQHF,TGTGCCAGCAGTCAAAGCGGGGGCGGGAATCAGCCCCAGCATTTT
-,TRBJ1-4,-,TRBV9,CASSARGATNEKLFF,TGTGCCAGCAGCGCTCGCGGTGCAACTAATGAAAAACTGTTTTTT
few,TRBJ2-7,TRBD1,TRBV9,CASSVADRGYEQYF,TGTGCCAGCAGCGTAGCGGACAGGGGCTACGAGCAGTACTTC
-,TRBJ2-4,-,TRBV21-1,CASSKASGKAKNIQYF,TGTGCCAGCAGCAAAGCGTCGGGGAAGGCCAAAAACATTCAGTACTTC